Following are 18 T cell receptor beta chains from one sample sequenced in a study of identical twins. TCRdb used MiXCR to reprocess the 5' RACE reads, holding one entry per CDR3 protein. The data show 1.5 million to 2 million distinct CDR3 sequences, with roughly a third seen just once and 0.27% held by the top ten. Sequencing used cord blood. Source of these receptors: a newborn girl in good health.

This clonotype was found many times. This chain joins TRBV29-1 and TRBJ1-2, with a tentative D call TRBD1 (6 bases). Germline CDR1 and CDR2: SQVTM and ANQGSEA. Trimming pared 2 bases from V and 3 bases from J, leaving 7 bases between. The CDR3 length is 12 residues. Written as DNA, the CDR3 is TGCAGCGTTGAAAGGGGGGACTATGGCTACACCTTC. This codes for CSVERGDYGYTF.

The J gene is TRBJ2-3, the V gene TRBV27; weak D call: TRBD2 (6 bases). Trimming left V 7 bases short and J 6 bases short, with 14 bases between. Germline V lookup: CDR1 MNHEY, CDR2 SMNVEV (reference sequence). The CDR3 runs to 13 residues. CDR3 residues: CASTWRGADTQYF. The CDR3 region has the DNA TGTGCCAGCACCTGGAGGGGTGCGGATACGCAGTATTTT.

Here the CDR3 reads CSATGLAGINEQFF. In DNA, the CDR3 is TGCAGTGCGACGGGACTAGCGGGGATTAATGAGCAGTTCTTC. This rearrangement joins TRBV20-1 to TRBJ2-1; the match to TRBD2 covers 13 bases. J lost 7 bases, V lost 6 bases, and 6 bases had no gene match. Germline V lookup: CDR1 DFQATT, CDR2 SNEGSKA (reference sequence). CDR3 size: 14 residues.

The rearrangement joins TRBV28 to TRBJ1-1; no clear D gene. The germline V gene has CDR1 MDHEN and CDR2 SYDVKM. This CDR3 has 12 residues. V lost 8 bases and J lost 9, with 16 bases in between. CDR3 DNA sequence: TGTGCCAGCTTGGGGTCAGGCACAAAAGCTTTCTTT. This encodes CASLGSGTKAFF. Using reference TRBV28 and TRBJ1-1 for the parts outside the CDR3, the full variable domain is DVKVTQSSRYLVKRTGEKVFLECVQDMDHENMFWYRQDPGLGLRLIYFSYDVKMKEKGDIPEGYSVSREKKERFSLILESASTNQTSMYLCASLGSGTKAFFGQGTRLTVV.

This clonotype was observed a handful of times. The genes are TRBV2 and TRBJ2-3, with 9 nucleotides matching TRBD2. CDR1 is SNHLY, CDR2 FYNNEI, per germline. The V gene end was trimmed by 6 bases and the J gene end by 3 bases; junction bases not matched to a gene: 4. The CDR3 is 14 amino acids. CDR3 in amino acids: CASRASGATDTQYF. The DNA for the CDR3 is TGTGCCAGCAGGGCTAGCGGGGCAACAGATACGCAGTATTTT.

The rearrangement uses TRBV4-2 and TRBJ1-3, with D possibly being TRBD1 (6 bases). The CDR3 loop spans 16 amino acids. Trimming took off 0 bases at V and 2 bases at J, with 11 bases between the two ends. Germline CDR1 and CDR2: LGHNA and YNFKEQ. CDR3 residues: CASSQDQGQTGNTIYF. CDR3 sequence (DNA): TGTGCCAGCAGCCAAGATCAAGGACAGACTGGAAACACCATATATTTT.

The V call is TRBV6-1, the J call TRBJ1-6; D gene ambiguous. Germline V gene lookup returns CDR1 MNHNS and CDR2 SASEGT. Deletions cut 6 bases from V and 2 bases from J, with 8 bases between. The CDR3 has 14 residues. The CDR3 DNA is TGTGCCAGCAGAAGGAGCGCCTATAATTCACCCCTCCACTTT. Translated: CASRRSAYNSPLHF.

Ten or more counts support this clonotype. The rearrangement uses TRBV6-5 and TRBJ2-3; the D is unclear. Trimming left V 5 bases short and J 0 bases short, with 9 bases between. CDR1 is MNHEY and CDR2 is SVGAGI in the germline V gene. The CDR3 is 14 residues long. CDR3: CASSRTLSTDTQYF. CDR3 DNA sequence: TGTGCCAGCAGTCGGACCCTCAGCACAGATACGCAGTATTTT.

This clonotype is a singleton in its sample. CDR3 sequence (DNA): TGTGCCAGTAGTGGGTGGGGTGGTCAGCCCCAGCATTTT. Amino acids: CASSGWGGQPQHF. This chain links TRBV19 with TRBJ1-5; D gene unclear. CDR3 size: 13 residues. Trimming removed 5 bases from V and 6 bases from J, with 11 bases in between. Germline CDR1 and CDR2: LNHDA and SQIVND (reference sequence).

CDR3: CASSQDQAYNTEAFF. CDR3 sequence (DNA): TGTGCCAGCAGCCAAGATCAAGCGTATAACACTGAAGCTTTCTTT. The V and J genes are TRBV4-2 and TRBJ1-1, with no clear D. Per germline, CDR1 LGHNA and CDR2 YNFKEQ. V gave up 0 bases and J gave up 2 bases, with 10 bases separating them. The CDR3 has 15 amino acids.

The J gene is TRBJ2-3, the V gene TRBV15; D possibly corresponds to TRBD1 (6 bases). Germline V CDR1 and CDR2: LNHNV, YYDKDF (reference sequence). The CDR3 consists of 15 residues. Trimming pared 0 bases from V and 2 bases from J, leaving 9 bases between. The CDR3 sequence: CATSRDGQITDTQYF. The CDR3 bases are TGTGCCACCAGCAGAGATGGACAGATCACAGATACGCAGTATTTT.

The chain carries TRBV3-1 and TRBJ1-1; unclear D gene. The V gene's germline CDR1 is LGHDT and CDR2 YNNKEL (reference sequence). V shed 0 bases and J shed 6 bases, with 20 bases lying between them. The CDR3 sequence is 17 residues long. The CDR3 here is CASSQDGVWTGGPEAFF. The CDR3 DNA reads TGTGCCAGCAGCCAAGATGGGGTTTGGACGGGTGGACCTGAAGCTTTCTTT. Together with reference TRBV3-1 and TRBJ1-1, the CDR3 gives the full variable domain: DTAVSQTPKYLVTQMGNDKSIKCEQNLGHDTMYWYKQDSKKFLKIMFSYNNKELIINETVPNRFSPKSPDKAHLNLHINSLELGDSAVYFCASSQDGVWTGGPEAFFGQGTRLTVV.

The CDR3, as DNA: TGTGCCAGCAGCTTAGGGGTGGCCGGGAGTCAACGCACAGATACGCAGTATTTT. The encoded protein is CASSLGVAGSQRTDTQYF. The J gene is TRBJ2-3, the V gene TRBV7-9; TRBD2 is a possible D gene (6 bases). Between the trimmed V and J ends, which lost 1 base and 1 base, there was a span of 18 bases. CDR3 size: 18 residues. Germline V CDR1 and CDR2: SEHNR, FQNEAQ (reference sequence).

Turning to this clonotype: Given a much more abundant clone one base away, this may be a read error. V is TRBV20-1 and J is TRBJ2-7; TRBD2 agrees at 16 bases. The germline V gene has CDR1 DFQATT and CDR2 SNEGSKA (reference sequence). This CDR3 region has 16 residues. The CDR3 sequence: CSLYGTSGGEYNEQYF. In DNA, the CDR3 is TGCAGCCTATACGGGACTAGCGGGGGGGAATACAATGAGCAGTACTTC.

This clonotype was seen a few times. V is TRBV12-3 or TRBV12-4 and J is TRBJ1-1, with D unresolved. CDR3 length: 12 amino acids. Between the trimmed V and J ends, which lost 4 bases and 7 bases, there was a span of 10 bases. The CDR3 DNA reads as TGTGCCAGCAGTTCGAGAATGGGTGAAGCTTTCTTT. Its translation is CASSSRMGEAFF.

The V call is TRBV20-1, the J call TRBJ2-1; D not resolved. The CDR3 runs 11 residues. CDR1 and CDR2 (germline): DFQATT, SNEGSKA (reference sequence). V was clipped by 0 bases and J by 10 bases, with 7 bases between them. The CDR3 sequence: CSARDYDEQFF. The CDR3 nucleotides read TGCAGTGCTAGAGATTATGACGAGCAGTTCTTC.

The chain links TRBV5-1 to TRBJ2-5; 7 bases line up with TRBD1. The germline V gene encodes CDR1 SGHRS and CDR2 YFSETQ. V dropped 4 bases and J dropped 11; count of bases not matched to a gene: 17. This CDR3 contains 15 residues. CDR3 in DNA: TGCGCCAGCAGCGCAAGGACAGGTACCCACAATGAGCAGTACTTC. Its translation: CASSARTGTHNEQYF.

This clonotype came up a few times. CDR3 loop: CSARRTLNEKLFF. The CDR3 bases are TGCAGTGCTAGAAGGACTTTGAATGAAAAACTGTTTTTT. The rearrangement uses TRBV20-1 and TRBJ1-4; D ambiguous. CDR3 size: 13 residues. CDR1 DFQATT and CDR2 SNEGSKA come from the germline V gene (reference sequence). V dropped 2 bases and J dropped 5 bases, with 9 bases sitting between them.